The 23 T cell receptor beta chains listed next were all sequenced from one sample in a study of identical twins. TCRdb redid the calling of the 5' RACE reads with MiXCR, one entry per CDR3 protein. The sample records about 730,000 distinct CDR3 sequences, 21% being singletons. The data also belong to a second study, concerning T cells expressing NK-cell markers.

The source material was PBMCs. These receptors all stem from a woman under 30 in good health.

This rearrangement joins TRBV10-3 to TRBJ1-1; weak D call: TRBD1 (5 bases). Trimming removed 0 bases from V and 6 bases from J, with 11 bases in between. CDR1 is ENHRY, CDR2 SYGVKD, per germline. The CDR3 loop spans 14 amino acids. The CDR3 sequence: CAISESNGGPEAFF. CDR3 sequence (DNA): TGTGCCATCAGTGAGTCGAATGGGGGTCCTGAAGCTTTCTTT.

This clonotype was observed a few times. The rearrangement joins TRBV3-1 to TRBJ1-2; D not resolved. The CDR3 contains 13 residues. The V and J ends lost 1 base and 3 bases respectively, with 6 bases between them. The germline V gene encodes CDR1 LGHDT and CDR2 YNNKEL (reference sequence). CDR3 amino acids: CASSQGIYYGYTF. The DNA for the CDR3 is TGTGCCAGCAGCCAAGGCATTTACTATGGCTACACCTTC.

This clonotype was counted ten times or more. The chain has TRBV12-3 or TRBV12-4 and TRBJ2-3; D is ambiguous. This CDR3 has 14 amino acids. V lost 5 bases and J lost 0, with 9 bases in between. The CDR3 loop reads CASSIPSSTDTQYF. The CDR3 coding sequence is TGTGCCAGCAGTATACCGTCTAGCACAGATACGCAGTATTTT.

This clonotype has a count of ten or more. The chain recombines TRBV12-3 or TRBV12-4 with TRBJ2-7; 12 positions agree with TRBD2. J gave up 3 bases and V 6 bases, and 0 bases lay outside the gene matches. The CDR3 is made up of 13 amino acids. The CDR3 sequence is CASRLAGGYEQYF. The CDR3 DNA follows: TGTGCCAGCAGACTAGCGGGAGGCTACGAGCAGTACTTC.

The chain employs TRBV5-1 and TRBJ1-3, with 7 positions matching TRBD1. Germline CDR1 SGHRS, CDR2 YFSETQ. V shed 3 bases and J 10 bases; nucleotides not matched to a gene: 10. The CDR3 spans 14 residues. The CDR3 here is CASSYDRDWGTIYF. For the CDR3, the DNA is TGCGCCAGCAGCTACGACAGGGACTGGGGAACCATATATTTT.

This clonotype has only a few counts. V and J are TRBV20-1 and TRBJ1-5; 7 bases map to TRBD1. The germline gives CDR1 DFQATT, CDR2 SNEGSKA (reference sequence). With 5 bases clipped from V and 0 bases from J, the junction kept 7 bases outside the gene matches. The CDR3 loop spans 15 amino acids. The CDR3 reads CSALSGGNSNQPQHF. CDR3 nucleotide sequence: TGCAGTGCTCTCTCAGGGGGAAATAGCAATCAGCCCCAGCATTTT.

This clonotype was recorded a few times. The rearrangement links TRBV10-3 to TRBJ2-1, with D perhaps given as TRBD1 or TRBD2 (5 bases each). Germline CDR1 is ENHRY and CDR2 is SYGVKD. Trimming cost V 4 bases and J 5 bases, with 9 bases left between them. The length of the CDR3 is 13 residues. The CDR3 nucleotides are TGTGCCATCAGTGGGGGGAGTGACAATGAGCAGTTCTTC. Translating it yields CAISGGSDNEQFF.

The genes are TRBV7-2 and TRBJ2-7; 12 bases align to TRBD2. CDR1 SGHTA and CDR2 FQGNSA come from the germline V gene. The trim removed 5 bases at V and 5 bases at J, leaving 7 bases unmatched. This CDR3 comprises 15 residues. CDR3 amino acids: CASSISSGRDHEQYF. The DNA of the CDR3 is TGTGCCAGCAGCATTTCTAGCGGGAGGGACCACGAGCAGTACTTC. The complete variable domain, with remaining parts taken from reference TRBV7-2 and TRBJ2-7, reads GAGVSQSPSNKVTEKGKDVELRCDPISGHTALYWYRQSLGQGLEFLIYFQGNSAPDKSGLPSDRFSAERTGGSVSTLTIQRTQQEDSAVYLCASSISSGRDHEQYFGPGTRLTVT.

There are a few counts of this clonotype. The gene calls are TRBV18 and TRBJ2-1; a possible D gene is TRBD2 (6 bases). The germline gives CDR1 KGHSH, CDR2 LQKENI. Trimming took 3 bases from V and 8 from J, leaving 20 bases between them. This CDR3 is built from 16 residues. CDR3 in DNA: TGTGCCAGCTCACCCGGGGGTGTTGGACGACCCGATGAGCAGTTCTTC. It specifies CASSPGGVGRPDEQFF.

This clonotype was detected a few times. J is TRBJ2-5 and V is TRBV20-1; TRBD2 might be the D (6 bases). Trimming left V 6 bases short and J 4 bases short, with 18 bases between. This CDR3 has 14 amino acids. In germline, CDR1 is DFQATT, CDR2 SNEGSKA (reference sequence). CDR3 bases: TGCAGTGCCCCACGGGACTTTACGAGAGAGACCCAGTACTTC. Translation gives CSAPRDFTRETQYF.

This clonotype was detected a few times. The gene calls are TRBV28 and TRBJ2-1, with unresolved D. The CDR3 spans 16 residues. Trimming took off 1 base at V and 8 bases at J, with 18 bases between the two ends. CDR1 is MDHEN, CDR2 SYDVKM, per germline. The CDR3 coding sequence is TGTGCCAGCAGTTTATCTTTCCGGCAGGCCGTCCATGAGCAGTTCTTC. Protein sequence: CASSLSFRQAVHEQFF.

Only a few counts were recorded for this clonotype. The V gene is TRBV5-1, the J gene TRBJ1-1, with TRBD1 matching 9 bases. Germline CDR1 SGHRS, CDR2 YFSETQ. CDR3 length: 14 residues. With 6 bases clipped from V and 2 bases from J, the junction kept 5 bases outside the gene matches. The CDR3 bases are TGCGCCAGCACCCCGGGACAGGGTAACACTGAAGCTTTCTTT. Amino acids: CASTPGQGNTEAFF.

V is TRBV12-3 or TRBV12-4 and J is TRBJ2-7; tentatively, D is TRBD2 (6 bases). The CDR3 covers 14 residues. Deletions cut 6 bases from V and 2 bases from J, with 14 bases between. The CDR3 region has the DNA TGTGCCAGCAGCCGCGGGGACCTACCCTACGAGCAGTACTTC. This translates into CASSRGDLPYEQYF.

V gene TRBV20-1 combines with J gene TRBJ2-1; tentative D call: TRBD2 (5 bases). Germline-derived CDR1 and CDR2 are DFQATT and SNEGSKA (reference sequence). CDR3 length: 13 residues. Between the trimmed V and J ends, which lost 5 bases and 3 bases, there was a span of 11 bases. CDR3 amino acids: CSAPRESYNEQFF. CDR3 bases: TGCAGTGCTCCCCGGGAAAGCTACAATGAGCAGTTCTTC.

This clonotype was observed a few times. The chain recombines TRBV29-1 with TRBJ1-2; 8 positions agree with TRBD1. Germline CDR1 reads SQVTM; CDR2 reads ANQGSEA. The CDR3 covers 15 residues. V shed 5 bases and J 3 bases; nucleotides not matched to a gene: 11. The CDR3 region has the DNA TGCAGCGTTTATCAGGGGGCGGCTTCACACTATGGCTACACCTTC. Protein: CSVYQGAASHYGYTF.

The rearrangement uses TRBV20-1 and TRBJ2-7, with a weak D call TRBD2 (5 bases). The length of the CDR3 is 16 residues. The germline V gene has CDR1 DFQATT and CDR2 SNEGSKA (reference sequence). Trimming shortened V by 6 bases and J by 7 bases, and 28 bases separated the two germline ends. The CDR3 here is CSARGPGSAVAGEQYF. DNA of the CDR3: TGCAGTGCCCGCGGACCCGGATCGGCCGTTGCGGGTGAGCAGTACTTC.

The chain is built from TRBV5-1 and TRBJ2-7; D is unresolved. The CDR3 runs to 13 residues. CDR1 and CDR2 (germline): SGHRS, YFSETQ. V shed 0 bases and J shed 6 bases, with 10 bases lying between them. The CDR3 spells CASSLDPLGEQYF. The CDR3 DNA reads as TGCGCCAGCAGCTTGGATCCCCTAGGCGAGCAGTACTTC. Using reference TRBV5-1 and TRBJ2-7 for the parts outside the CDR3, the full variable domain is KAGVTQTPRYLIKTRGQQVTLSCSPISGHRSVSWYQQTPGQGLQFLFEYFSETQRNKGNFPGRFSGRQFSNSRSEMNVSTLELGDSALYLCASSLDPLGEQYFGPGTRLTVT.

The chain joins TRBV10-3 to TRBJ2-5; 9 positions match TRBD2. The CDR3 is 17 residues long. Germline V gene lookup returns CDR1 ENHRY and CDR2 SYGVKD. V dropped 3 bases and J dropped 5; count of bases not matched to a gene: 13. The CDR3 reads CAISESRIAGAGETQYF. For the CDR3, the DNA is TGTGCCATCAGTGAATCGAGAATAGCGGGAGCAGGGGAGACCCAGTACTTC.

The chain joins TRBV7-8 to TRBJ1-1; TRBD1 might be the D (6 bases). CDR1 SGHVS and CDR2 FQNEAQ come from the germline V gene. This CDR3 is built from 16 residues. Trimming left V 3 bases short and J 0 bases short, with 14 bases between. Here the CDR3 reads CASSFFRGRMNTEAFF. As DNA, the CDR3 is TGTGCCAGCAGCTTTTTCAGGGGTCGGATGAACACTGAAGCTTTCTTT.

The genes are TRBV2 and TRBJ2-3; the D call may be TRBD1 or TRBD2 (6 bases each). Germline-derived CDR1 and CDR2 are SNHLY and FYNNEI. This CDR3 is 16 amino acids long. V was trimmed by 7 bases and J by 6 bases, leaving 23 bases between them. The CDR3 spells CASIGGRPGGGDTQYF. CDR3 in DNA: TGTGCCAGCATTGGCGGCCGTCCAGGAGGGGGGGATACGCAGTATTTT.

The genes are TRBV20-1 and TRBJ2-7; tentative D call: TRBD1 (6 bases). This CDR3 region has 14 residues. Germline V lookup: CDR1 DFQATT, CDR2 SNEGSKA (reference sequence). V lost 0 bases to trimming and J lost 1 base, with 10 bases between them. CDR3 region: CSARDPRGSYEQYF. The CDR3 DNA follows: TGCAGTGCTAGAGATCCCAGGGGTTCCTACGAGCAGTACTTC.

This clonotype was picked up a small number of times. V and J are TRBV20-1 and TRBJ1-2; D ambiguous. The CDR3 is 13 residues long. Germline CDR1 is DFQATT and CDR2 is SNEGSKA (reference sequence). V gave up 2 bases and J gave up 2 bases, with 9 bases separating them. CDR3 amino acids: CSARPGRNYGYTF. The CDR3 region has the DNA TGCAGTGCTAGACCGGGCAGAAACTATGGCTACACCTTC.

There are many counts of this clonotype. This sequence joins TRBV7-9 and TRBJ1-1; D is undetermined. Germline loops: CDR1 SEHNR, CDR2 FQNEAQ (reference sequence). This CDR3 region has 11 residues. Trimming left V 6 bases short and J 4 bases short, with 6 bases between. CDR3 loop: CASSWSTEAFF. The CDR3 region has the DNA TGTGCCAGCAGTTGGTCCACTGAAGCTTTCTTT.